The source of this TCR beta chain is a study of OX40 agonist ivuxolimab in advanced cancers. On the study more broadly: Earlier anti-PD-1, anti-PD-L1 or anti-CTLA-4 therapy was permitted; around 40% had received some. General study results and limits: Certain nonresponders likewise exhibited a low normalized T-cell clonal expansion.

Comment on this clone: Its target is not known.

Sequenced by immunoSEQ multiplex PCR; TCRdb stores in-frame clones only, minus some. This table holds 65,000 to 85,000 clones, over 85% found once. This CDR3 contains 15 residues. The ends were cut back, 2 bases at V and 8 bases at J, with 15 bases in the middle. The germline CDR1 and CDR2 sequences are MNHNS and SASEGT. This receptor was identified in an adult with an advanced solid tumor such as melanoma, head and neck, liver or kidney cancer. The chain recombines TRBV6-1 with TRBJ1-4; D is unclear. The specimen was CD4+ or CD8+ T cells sorted from blood, collected in a trial of the OX40 agonist ivuxolimab. CDR3 DNA: TGTGCCAGCAGTGAATCTCCCGGGAGCGGAGAAAAACTGTTTTTT. Translating it yields CASSESPGSGEKLFF.